This T cell receptor (beta chain) is drawn from a study of cytomegalovirus exposure and HLA in healthy donors (dated by TCRdb to 2015 to 2018). About the study as a whole: An earlier analysis of roughly 500 of the donors reported approximately 270 Gb of sequence data and approximately 110 million unique TCR beta sequences from 190 million or so T cells. The later analysis used no new phenotypic data to find candidate immune exposures, relying instead on TCR beta sequences and their occurrence across donors. Every discovery cohort repertoire had been produced on one sequencing platform. In a later genetic analysis, genome-wide SNP genotypes for about three fifths of the roughly 670 donors were used, and that subset was treated as a discovery cohort. Donor age, sex, ethnicity and CMV serostatus were compiled together with the repertoire data. Among 350 to 400 genotyped donors of the cohort, an average of 235,054 unique TCR beta nucleotide sequences were sequenced per donor, around 20% of them non-productive. A later analysis re-analyzed previously published TCR beta repertoires from about 730 donors and added high-resolution HLA genotyping to study TCR occurrence patterns. Typing coverage differed by locus: A, B, C, DRB1 and DQB1 were typed in about 620-630 donors, DQA1 in 500 to 550, DPA1 in 606, and DPB1 in just under 490. High-throughput TCR immunosequencing, statistical association of individual TCRs with disease status, and machine learning were combined to predict cytomegalovirus infection status. Approximately 330 gigabases of sequencing data and 70 million to 95 million unique TCR sequences made up an early release that covered under 750 HLA-typed donors. Both class I and class II loci were covered by HLA typing, at four-digit resolution. The study used immunosequencing to profile the T cell repertoires of approximately 640 subjects and linked those repertoires to cytomegalovirus serostatus. Because of strong linkage in the cohort, roughly five DR-DQ haplotypes were treated as single units for association and clustering. In an earlier analysis of a few hundred of the donors, high-throughput TCR beta sequencing was used to judge whether each TCR beta V gene segment behaved as functional or pseudogenic. The study aimed to test whether signatures of past pathogen exposure could be identified by cataloging public T cell receptors. Of the approximately 400 genotyped donors, roughly 85% fell in the genetic ancestry cluster associated with self-reported Caucasian donors. Besides the first cohort of roughly 700 subjects, a separate validation cohort made up of roughly 120 different subjects was used.

Points on this clone: Its antigen is unknown.

Library generation was performed with the immunoSEQ multiplex PCR assay. A mixture of 60 forward primers for TCR Vbeta segments and 13 reverse primers for TCR Jbeta segments was used in the multiplex PCR. A multiplex PCR assay on genomic DNA amplified the CDR3 region of rearranged TCR beta genes. The amplified TCR beta libraries were sequenced on the Illumina HiSeq System as 87-base-pair reads. The study's own analysis went as follows. A later analysis tallied around 82 million unique TCR beta chains across the 660 or so repertoires, and approximately 12 million of those chains were shared by two or more donors. A nearest-neighbor algorithm error-corrected the raw reads and collapsed the reads into unique sequences, merging closely related sequences to remove PCR and sequencing errors. Alignment of CDR3 sequences to IMGT reference sequences was used to assign V, D and J gene segments. For a sequence to be retained, a match of at least six nucleotides to both a V gene segment and a J gene segment was required. A rearrangement was called productive if the CDR3 had no stop codons and remained in frame with V and J, and every other rearrangement was called non-productive. CDR3 was defined by IMGT convention, running from the second conserved V-encoded cysteine to the conserved J-encoded phenylalanine. The earlier analysis of some 600 of the donors excluded sequences that lacked an unambiguous match to a single V gene segment. In an earlier analysis of approximately 500 of the donors, a V segment was called functional when productive rearrangements were above 56.7%, and segregating when the standard deviation between donors exceeded 5%. A statistical classification framework was built for diagnosing cytomegalovirus status from the catalog of TCR beta chain sequences. V and J gene assignment, in a later analysis, came from comparing TCR nucleotide sequences with IMGT/GENE-DB human TR gene sequences. In a later analysis, CDR3 sequences and most-parsimonious VDJ recombination scenarios were assigned using the TCRdist pipeline. A later analysis defined each TCR beta chain by its CDR3 amino acid sequence plus V-gene family, and excluded reads lacking a unique V-gene family. To address suspected cross-contamination and a sequencing artifact, a later analysis removed around 590 highly shared, low-generation-probability nucleotide sequences. A later analysis calculated a clonal expansion index for each public chain from normalized within-repertoire ranks of inferred template counts. In a later analysis, generation probabilities were computed with a VDJ recombination model fitted to out-of-frame rearrangements, and the resulting probabilities were checked against IGoR. In a later analysis, TCR-TCR, TCR-HLA and TCR-CMV co-occurrence was scored with hypergeometric tests, and a repertoire-size bias correction was applied to TCR pairs. To estimate false discovery rates, a later analysis permuted the HLA or CMV assignments 20 times. In a later analysis, co-occurring TCRs were grouped using DBSCAN, and TCRdist sequence similarity was added for clustering within HLA-allele-positive subsets. Repertoires with fewer than 30,000 or more than 120,000 public chains were left out of co-occurrence clustering, as were four to six repertoires with anomalous nucleotide sharing. TCRdb's version of the immuneACCESS table is confined to in-frame rearrangements and falls short of the full clone set. An unresolved V gene accounts for under half of the shortfall where checked; the remainder is of unknown origin. V and J calls and clone size come straight from that table; D and trimming were deduced from the DNA. This sample's table lists tens of thousands of clones. The ten largest make up approximately 6.9% of the sample.

The CDR1 and CDR2 encoded by the germline V gene are SGHNT and YENEEA. V is reduced by 5 bases and J by 5 bases, leaving a spacing of 9 bases between them. From cysteine to phenylalanine, the CDR3 is 13 amino acids long. The DNA shown is the 39-base CDR3, in frame from base 1. What the research found in general, with its limitations: A group of highly shared sequence variants was considered likely to be a technical artifact of the sequencing pipeline. The authors suggested that the approach could potentially be generalized to other disease states and immunological phenotypes. Assigning TCR associations to individual alleles was difficult when HLA alleles, especially DR and DQ, strongly co-occurred. A further reported finding was that TCR beta sequences accurately predicted the HLA-A and HLA-B alleles for most subjects in the first cohort. The earlier analysis of 450 to 700 of the donors excluded some 15 rarely observed V segments, including chromosome 9 orphons, because counts were too low. According to a later analysis, parvovirus B19, influenza, CMV and Epstein-Barr virus appeared linked to several top co-occurrence clusters. The only immune exposure information available for the cohort was CMV serostatus. This cohort had only TCR beta chains sequenced, and the lack of alpha or paired-chain data limited which features could be detected. Because HLA typing was unavailable for some donors at each locus, only the typed subset was used in association tests. The study listed 150 to 200 TCR beta chains as associated with cytomegalovirus. According to a later analysis, TCR association rates differed among HLA loci, with DRB1 alleles showing the most associated TCRs and HLA-C alleles showing the fewest. In a later analysis, HLA-associated TCR beta chains were found to be more clonally expanded and to have lower generation probabilities than equally common non-associated chains. In an earlier analysis of roughly 500 of the donors, most TCR beta V segments appeared in productive rearrangements about 90% or about 30% of the time, broadly matching IMGT annotations. V-gene and J-gene trimming of TCR beta chains was associated with a missense DCLRE1C variant in a later genetic analysis, and the association was replicated in an independent cohort. While some public TCRs were present in many individuals, most TCR sequences turned up only very rarely across donors. In both the original and validation cohorts, the classifier was reported to diagnose cytomegalovirus status with high specificity and sensitivity. A later analysis found that most CMV-associated TCR beta chains appeared HLA-restricted, with HLA associations seemingly driven largely by CMV exposure. Linkage disequilibrium might explain the correlated functional status among segregating V segments, but an unknown experimental factor could not be excluded. In vitro tests confirmed that a few of the cytomegalovirus-associated TCR beta chains recognize cytomegalovirus antigens. Specific HLA alleles were associated with around 18,000 TCR beta sequences at a false discovery rate of 0.05 in a later analysis. Because the 87-base-pair reads could not distinguish some IMGT-functional V segments, including TRBV6-2 and TRBV6-3, those segments were excluded. Sequencing depth was assumed to be roughly uniform across donors in the presence/absence analyses, though that assumption may not hold. Compared with the approximately 670-donor mean, donors in an Asian-associated ancestry cluster had fewer N-insertions in productive TCRs, according to a later genetic analysis.

In total, more than 500 healthy bone marrow donors made up the cohort. At the time of sampling, all cohort members were nominally healthy, though unrecorded immune exposures were likely present. The donor tested CMV seronegative and was one of the 352 seronegative cohort members. Every donor gave a peripheral blood sample, and the peripheral blood mononuclear cells from that sample were used for TCR beta sequencing. Genomic DNA extraction from the blood cell samples was performed with the Qiagen DNeasy Blood Extraction Kit. The sequencing input was PBMCs. The chain employs TRBV11-3 and TRBJ2-2; the D gene remains uncertain. The sequence was obtained from a woman aged 35 to 49 in good health and CMV-seronegative. The CDR3 protein is CASSITETGELFF. DNA sequence: TGTGCCAGCAGCATAACAGAAACCGGGGAGCTGTTTTTT.